This T cell receptor (beta chain) was profiled in a study of identical twins (dated by TCRdb to 2016 to 2017). Notes on the research overall: The study deep-sequenced TCR alpha and beta repertoires from monozygotic twins, unrelated adults of various ages and cord blood to test whether fetal clonotypes persist. Replicate twin experiments were performed at different times using different library preparation protocols to rule out contamination.

This clonotype showed up many times. Its antigen is unknown. No base qualities exist here, and no much larger clone lies one base off it. The cysteine opens and the phenylalanine closes a CDR3 of 14 amino acids. Kept here is only the CDR3 DNA, which spans 42 bases and is read in frame from base 1. The germline ends are 9 bases apart after V is trimmed by 3 bases and J by 2 bases. Summary of the overall study and its limitations: Invariant T cells such as MAIT and iNKT could partly confound zero-insertion analyses, although diverse VJ usage argued against such confounding for most clonotypes. Conclusions relied on cross-sectional statistical analysis, since the same donors could not be followed over many years. Abundant cord blood beta clonotypes had fewer insertions, young adult naive repertoires showed a similar but weaker trend, and memory repertoires showed no such trend. A weaker excess of twin sharing was found in beta out-of-frame sequences because the signal-to-noise ratio was lowered by fewer shared sequences. In monozygotic twins, out-of-frame TCR alpha sharing was systematically underestimated by recombination models, although the models agreed with sharing between unrelated individuals. Compared with coincidental sharing between unrelated individuals, out-of-frame TCR alpha sequences shared between twins had an excess of sequences with low generation probability.

Library method: 5' RACE. Sequencing used an Illumina HiSeq 2000. A universal primer binding site was introduced by template switching, and a unique molecular identifier was present in the final cDNA, enabling accurate counting of TCR cDNA molecules. Specific primers in the conserved constant-segment region were used to synthesize first-strand cDNA for TCR alpha and beta chains. Each cDNA library was double barcoded, with a SMART-Mk sample barcode plus Illumina barcodes, to control for contamination. Two successive PCR steps introduced TruSeq adapter sequences along with Illumina sample barcodes. Sequencing of the TCR alpha and beta cDNA libraries was done on the Illumina HiSeq platform using custom primers. Per the authors' processing: MiGEC processed the raw reads to extract unique molecular identifiers, while MiXCR was used to determine the CDR3 positions. For each individual, recombination models were inferred using an EM algorithm with the repgenHMM and IGoR tools. Shared clonotypes were analyzed with the tcR package in R, and sharing was normalized by the product of cloneset sizes. Out-of-frame nonproductive sequences were analyzed to study raw recombination free of thymic and clonal selection effects. The public reads were quality trimmed at Q25 with fastp and then assembled into clones with MiXCR by TCRdb, keeping productive beta chains. Under each unique CDR3 protein, matching rows form one entry showing the most common genes and DNA. TCRdb's processing, not the authors' own work, is the source of the V and J calls. The table for this sample lists 200,000 to 300,000 distinct CDR3 sequences; approximately 7.3% of them were counted only once. The ten largest clones take up around 5.4% of the sample.

All donors were healthy Caucasians. Three pairs of female monozygotic twins, all aged about 18 to 29 years, were included in the twin cohort. Positive isolation kits from Invitrogen were used to isolate the CD4+ and CD8+ T cell populations. These data are also associated with another study on yellow fever vaccine responses in identical twins. The second publication reports: The T cell response to vaccination in identical twins was reported by the authors to appear partly convergent and partly personalized. Focusing on identical twins, the study followed the T cell clones that responded to the vaccine, and did so with precision.

The clonotype was recovered from a woman between 18 and 30 years old in good health. The V gene is TRBV12-3 or TRBV12-4 and the J gene is TRBJ2-3; there is no confident call for the D gene. The sequenced sample consisted of CD8+ T cells sorted from blood. CDR3 protein: CASSFSSHTDTQYF. The DNA reads TGTGCCAGCAGTTTTTCGTCCCACACAGATACGCAGTATTTT.